This T cell receptor beta chain is from a study of blood T cell repertoires in COVID-19. Here immunoSEQ multiplex PCR was the method, and the copy in TCRdb shows in-frame clones only, minus some. The sample has about 250,000 clones; around nine tenths are singletons. Trimming removed 0 bases at V and 9 bases at J, with 12 bases between. Germline CDR1 SQVTM, CDR2 ANQGSEA. The CDR3 sequence is 13 residues long. The clonotype comes from a woman in her fifties or sixties who had recovered from COVID-19. The specimen was PBMCs or T cells enriched from blood (not recorded which). This rearrangement joins TRBV29-1 to TRBJ2-1; D remains unclear. The CDR3 sequence is CSVEDSRKVEQFF. The CDR3 region has the DNA TGCAGCGTTGAAGATAGTCGTAAAGTTGAGCAGTTCTTC.